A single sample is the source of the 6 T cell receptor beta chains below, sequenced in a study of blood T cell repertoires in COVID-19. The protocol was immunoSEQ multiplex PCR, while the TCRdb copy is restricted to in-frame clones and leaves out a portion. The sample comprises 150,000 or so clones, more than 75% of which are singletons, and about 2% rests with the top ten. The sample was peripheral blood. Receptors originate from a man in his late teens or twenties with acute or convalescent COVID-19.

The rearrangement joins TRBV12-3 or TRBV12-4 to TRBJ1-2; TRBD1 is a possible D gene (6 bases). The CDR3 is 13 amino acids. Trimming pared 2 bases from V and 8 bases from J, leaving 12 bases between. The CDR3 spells CASSLNSGVGYTF. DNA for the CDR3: TGTGCCAGCAGTTTAAATTCAGGGGTCGGCTACACCTTC.

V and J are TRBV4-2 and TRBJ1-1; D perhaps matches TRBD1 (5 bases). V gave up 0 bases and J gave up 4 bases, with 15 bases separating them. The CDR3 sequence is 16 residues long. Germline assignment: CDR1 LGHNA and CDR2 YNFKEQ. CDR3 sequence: CASSQEPTASSTEAFF. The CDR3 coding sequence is TGTGCCAGCAGCCAAGAACCGACAGCTTCGAGCACTGAAGCTTTCTTT.

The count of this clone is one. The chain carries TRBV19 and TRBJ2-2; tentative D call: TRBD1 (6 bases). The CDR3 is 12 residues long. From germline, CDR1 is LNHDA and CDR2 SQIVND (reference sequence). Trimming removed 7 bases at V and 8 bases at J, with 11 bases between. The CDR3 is CASNQGWGELFF. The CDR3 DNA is TGTGCCAGTAATCAGGGGTGGGGGGAGCTGTTTTTT. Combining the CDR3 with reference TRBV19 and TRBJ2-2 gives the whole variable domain DGGITQSPKYLFRKEGQNVTLSCEQNLNHDAMYWYRQDPGQGLRLIYYSQIVNDFQKGDIAEGYSVSREKKESFPLTVTSAQKNPTAFYLCASNQGWGELFFGEGSRLTVL.

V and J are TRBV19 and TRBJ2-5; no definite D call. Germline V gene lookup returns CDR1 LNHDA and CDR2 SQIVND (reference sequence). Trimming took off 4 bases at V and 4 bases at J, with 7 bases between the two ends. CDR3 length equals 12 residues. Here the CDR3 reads CASSTRRETQYF. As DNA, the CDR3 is TGTGCCAGTAGTACGCGCCGAGAGACCCAGTACTTC. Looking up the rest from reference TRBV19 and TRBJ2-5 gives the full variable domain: DGGITQSPKYLFRKEGQNVTLSCEQNLNHDAMYWYRQDPGQGLRLIYYSQIVNDFQKGDIAEGYSVSREKKESFPLTVTSAQKNPTAFYLCASSTRRETQYFGPGTRLLVL.

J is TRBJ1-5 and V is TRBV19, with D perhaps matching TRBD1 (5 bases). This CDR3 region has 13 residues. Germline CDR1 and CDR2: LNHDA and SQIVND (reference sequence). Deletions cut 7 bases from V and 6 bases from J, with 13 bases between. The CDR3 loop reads CASNRQISQPQHF. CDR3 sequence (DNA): TGTGCCAGTAACCGACAGATCTCTCAGCCCCAGCATTTT. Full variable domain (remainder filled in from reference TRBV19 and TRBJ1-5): DGGITQSPKYLFRKEGQNVTLSCEQNLNHDAMYWYRQDPGQGLRLIYYSQIVNDFQKGDIAEGYSVSREKKESFPLTVTSAQKNPTAFYLCASNRQISQPQHFGDGTRLSIL.

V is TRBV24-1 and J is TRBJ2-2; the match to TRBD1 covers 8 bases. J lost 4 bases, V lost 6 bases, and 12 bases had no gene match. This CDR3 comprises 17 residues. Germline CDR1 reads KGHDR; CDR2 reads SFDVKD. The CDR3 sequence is CATSPWGAGGPTGELFF. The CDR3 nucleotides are TGTGCCACCAGTCCCTGGGGGGCAGGGGGCCCCACCGGGGAGCTGTTTTTT.